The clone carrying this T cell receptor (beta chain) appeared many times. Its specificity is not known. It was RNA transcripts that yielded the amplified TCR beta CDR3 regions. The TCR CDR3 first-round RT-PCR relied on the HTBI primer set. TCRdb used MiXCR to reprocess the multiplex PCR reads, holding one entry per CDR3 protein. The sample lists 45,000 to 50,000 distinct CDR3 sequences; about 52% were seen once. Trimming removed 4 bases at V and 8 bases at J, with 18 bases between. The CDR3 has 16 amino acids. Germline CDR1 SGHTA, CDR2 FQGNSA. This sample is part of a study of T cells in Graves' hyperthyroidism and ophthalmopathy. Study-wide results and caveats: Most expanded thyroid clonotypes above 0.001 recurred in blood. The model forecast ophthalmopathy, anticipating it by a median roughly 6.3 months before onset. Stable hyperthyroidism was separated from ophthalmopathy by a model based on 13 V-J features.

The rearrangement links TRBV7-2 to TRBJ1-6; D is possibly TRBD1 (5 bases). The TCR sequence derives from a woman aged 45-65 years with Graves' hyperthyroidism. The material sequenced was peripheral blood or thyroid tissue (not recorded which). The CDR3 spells CASSSPVRGIYSPLHF. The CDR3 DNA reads TGTGCCAGCAGCTCACCCGTACGGGGGATCTATTCACCCCTCCACTTT.